Each of the 25 T cell receptor beta chains below was sequenced from the same sample in a study of blood T cell repertoires in COVID-19. Sequencing was performed with immunoSEQ multiplex PCR; in TCRdb, only in-frame clones are kept and a portion is missing. The sample shows around 100,000 clones, around 92% of them seen only once. Sequences were obtained from peripheral blood. The receptors were sampled from a man aged 50-60 years with active COVID-19.

The chain has TRBV5-6 and TRBJ2-1; 7 nucleotides align to TRBD1. V dropped 4 bases and J dropped 6; count of bases not matched to a gene: 4. The CDR3 covers 13 residues. Germline CDR1 and CDR2: SGHDT and YYEEEE. The DNA of the CDR3 is TGTGCCAGCAGCCTGGGACAGACCAATGAGCAGTTCTTC. Its translation: CASSLGQTNEQFF.

This chain links TRBV7-6 with TRBJ2-3, with TRBD1 identical over 9 bases. From germline, CDR1 is SGHVS and CDR2 FNYEAQ. The CDR3 loop spans 16 amino acids. With V trimmed by 6 bases and J by 1 base, 8 bases remained unmatched. The CDR3 spells CASSLQGAMGTDTQYF. Here the CDR3 DNA reads TGTGCCAGCAGTTTACAGGGGGCGATGGGCACAGATACGCAGTATTTT. Full variable domain (remainder filled in from reference TRBV7-6 and TRBJ2-3): GAGVSQSPRYKVTKRGQDVALRCDPISGHVSLYWYRQALGQGPEFLTYFNYEAQQDKSGLPNDRFSAERPEGSISTLTIQRTEQRDSAMYRCASSLQGAMGTDTQYFGPGTRLTVL.

This chain links TRBV6-1 with TRBJ2-4; D is possibly TRBD1 (5 bases). The CDR3 consists of 15 residues. Trimming left V 3 bases short and J 1 base short, with 10 bases between. The germline CDR1 and CDR2 sequences are MNHNS and SASEGT. This chain's CDR3 is CASSEGLLAKNIQYF. CDR3 DNA: TGTGCCAGCAGTGAGGGGCTACTTGCCAAAAACATTCAGTACTTC.

This chain uses TRBV5-8 with TRBJ1-4; TRBD1 matches at 10 bases. Germline V lookup: CDR1 SGHTS, CDR2 YDEGEE. Trimming at V came to 4 bases and at J to 7 bases, leaving 13 bases not matched to a gene. The length of the CDR3 is 17 residues. For the CDR3, the DNA is TGTGCCAGCAGCCAGGGACAGGGGCCCTACTCTCCTGAAAAACTGTTTTTT. It translates to CASSQGQGPYSPEKLFF. The whole variable domain, filled in from reference TRBV5-8 and TRBJ1-4, reads EAGVTQSPTHLIKTRGQQATLRCSPISGHTSVYWYQQALGLGLQFLLWYDEGEERNRGNFPPRFSGRQFPNYSSELNVNALELEDSALYLCASSQGQGPYSPEKLFFGSGTQLSVL.

The chain links TRBV5-4 to TRBJ2-7; 8 bases fit TRBD2. The J segment lost 0 bases and the V segment lost 4 bases, leaving 12 bases of the junction unmatched. Germline values: CDR1 SGHNT, CDR2 YYREEE (reference sequence). This CDR3 is built from 17 residues. The CDR3 DNA reads as TGTGCCAGCAGCCGAAGCGGGAGCCAATCTTCCTCCTACGAGCAGTACTTC. Protein sequence: CASSRSGSQSSSYEQYF.

The rearrangement joins TRBV27 to TRBJ1-2; weak D call: TRBD1 (5 bases). Germline V gives CDR1 MNHEY, CDR2 SMNVEV (reference sequence). The CDR3 is made up of 15 amino acids. V gave up 1 base and J gave up 6 bases, with 15 bases separating them. CDR3 nucleotide sequence: TGTGCCAGCAGTTTATTGGGCAGGGAGGAAGATGGCTACACCTTC. Translation: CASSLLGREEDGYTF.

The chain uses TRBV18 and TRBJ2-2, with D perhaps TRBD1 (6 bases). This CDR3 comprises 16 residues. The germline V and J ends were trimmed by 8 bases and 6 bases, with 22 bases remaining between them. The germline V gene encodes CDR1 KGHSH and CDR2 LQKENI. This CDR3 is CASGPSAQGRPGELFF. The CDR3 DNA reads TGTGCCAGCGGACCCTCGGCCCAGGGGCGCCCCGGGGAGCTGTTTTTT.

The CDR3 protein is CAAGTLGETQYF. CDR3 nucleotide sequence: TGTGCCGCGGGGACCCTGGGGGAGACCCAGTACTTC. J is TRBJ2-5 and V is TRBV7-9; D may be TRBD2 (6 bases). The CDR3 runs to 12 residues. Looked up from germline, CDR1 is SEHNR and CDR2 is FQNEAQ (reference sequence). Deletions cut 11 bases from V and 5 bases from J, with 15 bases between.

V and J are TRBV2 and TRBJ2-1, with no clear D. CDR1 and CDR2 from the germline V gene are SNHLY and FYNNEI. Trimming shortened V by 3 bases and J by 6 bases, and 12 bases separated the two germline ends. The CDR3 totals 14 residues. This chain's CDR3 is CASSDETPSNEQFF. The CDR3 DNA is TGTGCCAGCAGTGATGAGACGCCTAGCAATGAGCAGTTCTTC.

This chain joins TRBV19 and TRBJ1-1; D unclear. Trimming left V 3 bases short and J 0 bases short, with 23 bases between. CDR1 is LNHDA and CDR2 is SQIVND in the germline V gene (reference sequence). The CDR3 contains 19 residues. This CDR3 reads CASSMPGLTLRAMNTEAFF. The CDR3 nucleotides are TGTGCCAGTAGTATGCCAGGACTCACGTTACGGGCGATGAACACTGAAGCTTTCTTT.

The chain uses TRBV2 and TRBJ2-7; 8 bases map to TRBD2. The CDR3 length is 15 residues. The germline V gene encodes CDR1 SNHLY and CDR2 FYNNEI. Losses at the gene ends were 9 bases for V and 0 bases for J; bases not matched to a gene: 10. CDR3 bases: TGTGCCAGTTACTCGGGACTAGACAACTCCTACGAGCAGTACTTC. Translating it yields CASYSGLDNSYEQYF.

This clone was detected only once. As DNA, the CDR3 is TGCAGCGTCGATAAGCGGGAGGACACCGGGGAGCTGTTTTTT. It codes for CSVDKREDTGELFF. The J gene is TRBJ2-2, the V gene TRBV29-1, with 9 bases lining up with TRBD2. The CDR3 is 14 amino acids. Germline V lookup: CDR1 SQVTM, CDR2 ANQGSEA. J was trimmed by 3 bases and V by 6 bases; bases with no gene match: 5.

The chain recombines TRBV7-8 with TRBJ1-5, with a tentative D call TRBD1 (5 bases). V gave up 3 bases and J gave up 1 base, with 10 bases separating them. There are 15 residues in the CDR3. Looked up from germline, CDR1 is SGHVS and CDR2 is FQNEAQ. The CDR3 loop is CASSFSGVSNQPQHF. The CDR3 bases are TGTGCCAGCAGCTTTTCGGGGGTGAGCAATCAGCCCCAGCATTTT.

The CDR3 is CASSLATGTSTDTQYF. The DNA for the CDR3 is TGCGCCAGCAGCTTGGCGACGGGTACTAGCACAGATACGCAGTATTTT. V usage is TRBV5-1 and J usage is TRBJ2-3; D uncertain. Germline CDR1 SGHRS, CDR2 YFSETQ. CDR3 size: 16 residues. Trimming shortened V by 0 bases and J by 0 bases, and 11 bases separated the two germline ends. The full variable domain, in which reference TRBV5-1 and TRBJ2-3 provide the parts outside the CDR3, is KAGVTQTPRYLIKTRGQQVTLSCSPISGHRSVSWYQQTPGQGLQFLFEYFSETQRNKGNFPGRFSGRQFSNSRSEMNVSTLELGDSALYLCASSLATGTSTDTQYFGPGTRLTVL.

This chain links TRBV11-3 with TRBJ2-3; 8 nucleotides align to TRBD2. V gave up 4 bases and J gave up 6 bases; unmatched junction bases: 9. Germline V CDR1 and CDR2: SGHNT, YENEEA. The CDR3 runs to 15 residues. This CDR3 is CASSSRGAGRDTQYF. CDR3 nucleotide sequence: TGTGCCAGCAGCTCGCGGGGGGCAGGACGGGATACGCAGTATTTT. The full variable domain, in which reference TRBV11-3 and TRBJ2-3 provide the parts outside the CDR3, is EAGVVQSPRYKIIEKKQPVAFWCNPISGHNTLYWYLQNLGQGPELLIRYENEEAVDDSQLPKDRFSAERLKGVDSTLKIQPAELGDSAVYLCASSSRGAGRDTQYFGPGTRLTVL.

V usage is TRBV5-4 and J usage is TRBJ2-3; no definite D call. Germline CDR1 is SGHNT and CDR2 is YYREEE (reference sequence). V was shortened by 2 bases and J by 6 bases, with 13 bases between the two germline ends. This CDR3 comprises 14 residues. CDR3 nucleotides: TGTGCCAGCAGCTTCGCTGGAGACGGGGATACGCAGTATTTT. The encoded protein is CASSFAGDGDTQYF.

The V gene is TRBV27, the J gene TRBJ2-7; D is perhaps TRBD2 (7 bases). There are 15 residues in the CDR3. The ends were cut back, 1 base at V and 2 bases at J, with 12 bases in the middle. From germline, CDR1 is MNHEY and CDR2 SMNVEV (reference sequence). The CDR3 DNA reads TGTGCCAGCAGTTTATATGGCGGGGGCCCCTACGAGCAGTACTTC. This translates into CASSLYGGGPYEQYF.

This sequence joins TRBV4-2 and TRBJ1-2, with D perhaps matching TRBD1 (6 bases). Trimming shortened V by 0 bases and J by 4 bases, and 9 bases separated the two germline ends. The CDR3 contains 14 residues. The germline gives CDR1 LGHNA, CDR2 YNFKEQ. This CDR3 is CASSQELTGYGYTF. In nucleotides, the CDR3 is TGTGCCAGCAGCCAAGAACTGACAGGCTATGGCTACACCTTC.

The chain has TRBV7-8 and TRBJ2-3; the match to TRBD2 covers 7 bases. V lost 1 base to trimming and J lost 9 bases; unmatched junction nucleotides: 7. CDR1 and CDR2 from the germline V gene are SGHVS and FQNEAQ. The CDR3 is made up of 14 amino acids. This CDR3 reads CASSLEAGRETQYF. The CDR3, as DNA: TGTGCCAGCAGCTTAGAGGCGGGGCGGGAGACGCAGTATTTT.

V and J are TRBV20-1 and TRBJ1-2; no clear D gene. V lost 2 bases and J 8 bases, leaving 9 bases between the germline ends. Germline-derived CDR1 and CDR2 are DFQATT and SNEGSKA (reference sequence). CDR3 length equals 11 residues. DNA for the CDR3: TGCAGTGCTAGAAAGAGCGAGGGCTACACCTTC. It translates to CSARKSEGYTF.

The V call is TRBV7-9, the J call TRBJ1-1, with TRBD1 as a possible D gene (6 bases). Germline assignment: CDR1 SEHNR and CDR2 FQNEAQ (reference sequence). There are 13 residues in the CDR3. Trimming shortened V by 7 bases and J by 2 bases, and 11 bases separated the two germline ends. The DNA of the CDR3 is TGTGCCAGCAAAAAGACAGGCAACACTGAAGCTTTCTTT. It encodes CASKKTGNTEAFF.

This clone was detected only once. V is TRBV10-3 and J is TRBJ2-7; 7 nucleotides line up with TRBD1. Germline CDR1 and CDR2: ENHRY and SYGVKD. This CDR3 has 14 residues. V was clipped by 2 bases and J by 4 bases; unmatched bases: 5. The CDR3 sequence is CAISETGTDYEQYF. DNA of the CDR3: TGTGCCATCAGTGAGACCGGGACAGATTACGAGCAGTACTTC.

V and J are TRBV5-1 and TRBJ2-7; the D gene is possibly TRBD2 (6 bases). CDR1 SGHRS and CDR2 YFSETQ come from the germline V gene. V lost 1 base, J lost 0 bases, and 11 bases lay in between. The CDR3 runs to 15 residues. CDR3 in DNA: TGCGCCAGCAGCTTGTCCCCCGGGAGCTCCTACGAGCAGTACTTC. It codes for CASSLSPGSSYEQYF.

This rearrangement joins TRBV4-1 to TRBJ2-5; 13 bases are a match to TRBD2. The CDR3 loop spans 17 amino acids. The germline gives CDR1 MGHRA, CDR2 YSYEKL. J gave up 5 bases and V 4 bases, and 10 bases lay outside the gene matches. The CDR3 DNA sequence: TGCGCCAGCAGCCCGGGACTAGCGGGAATCGGGGAGGAGACCCAGTACTTC. Amino acids: CASSPGLAGIGEETQYF.

This chain links TRBV21-1 with TRBJ2-7; the DNA was not compared with TRBD2, the D call given in the table. TRBV21-1 is a known pseudogene. The CDR3 spans 15 residues. CDR3 nucleotide sequence: TGTGCCAGCAGCAAGGCCCCCGGGGGAGCCTACGAGCAGTACTTC. Residues: CASSKAPGGAYEQYF.